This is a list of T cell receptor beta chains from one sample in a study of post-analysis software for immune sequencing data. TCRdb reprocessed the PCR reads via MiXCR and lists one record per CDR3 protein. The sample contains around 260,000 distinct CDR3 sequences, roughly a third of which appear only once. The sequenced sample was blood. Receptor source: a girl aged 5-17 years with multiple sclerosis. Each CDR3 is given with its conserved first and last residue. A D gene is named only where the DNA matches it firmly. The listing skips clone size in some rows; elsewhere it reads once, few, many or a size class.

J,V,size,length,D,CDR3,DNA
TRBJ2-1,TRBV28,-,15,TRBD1,CASSLRGTGSKGQFF,TGTGCCAGCAGTTTAAGGGGGACAGGGTCCAAGGGGCAGTTCTTC
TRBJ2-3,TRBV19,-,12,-,CASSIGTDTQYF,TGTGCCAGTAGTATAGGCACAGATACGCAGTATTTT
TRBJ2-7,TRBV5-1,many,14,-,CASSLVARSYEQYF,TGCGCCAGCAGCTTGGTCGCCAGGAGCTACGAGCAGTACTTC
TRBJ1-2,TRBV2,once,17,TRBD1,CASPEGDSGGSHYGYTF,TGTGCCAGCCCCGAAGGGGACAGCGGTGGGTCTCACTATGGCTACACCTTC
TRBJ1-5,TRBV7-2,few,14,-,CASSSRANNQPQHF,TGTGCCAGCAGCTCGCGAGCGAACAATCAGCCCCAGCATTTT
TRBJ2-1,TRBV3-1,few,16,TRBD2,CASSLGLAGTSNEQFF,TGTGCCAGCAGCCTCGGACTAGCGGGTACGAGCAATGAGCAGTTCTTC
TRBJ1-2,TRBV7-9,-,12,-,CASSRGRLGYTF,TGTGCCAGCAGCCGGGGGCGGCTTGGCTACACCTTC
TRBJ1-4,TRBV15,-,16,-,CATSRDMGQGNEKLFF,TGTGCCACCAGCAGAGATATGGGGCAGGGGAATGAAAAACTGTTTTTT
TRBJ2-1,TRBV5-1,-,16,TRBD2,CASKPGGVNSYNEQFF,TGCGCCAGCAAACCTGGGGGGGTTAACTCCTACAATGAGCAGTTCTTC
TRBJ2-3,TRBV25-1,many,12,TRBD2,CASSAGGDTQYF,TGTGCCAGCAGTGCGGGGGGAGATACGCAGTATTTT
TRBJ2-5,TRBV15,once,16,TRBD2,CATSRATGTSGETQYF,TGTGCCACCAGCAGAGCAACCGGGACTAGCGGGGAGACCCAGTACTTC
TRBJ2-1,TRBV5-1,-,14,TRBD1,CASSWGTGGDEQFF,TGCGCCAGCAGCTGGGGGACAGGGGGCGACGAGCAGTTCTTC
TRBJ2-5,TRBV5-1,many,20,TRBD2,CASIGSSGSQNTPYQETQYF,TGCGCCAGCATTGGGAGTAGCGGGAGCCAGAATACCCCGTACCAAGAGACCCAGTACTTC
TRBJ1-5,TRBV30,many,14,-,CAWNGGFGDQPQHF,TGTGCCTGGAATGGGGGGTTTGGGGATCAGCCCCAGCATTTT
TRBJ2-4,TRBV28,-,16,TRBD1,CASREGTALAKNIQYF,TGTGCCAGCAGAGAGGGGACAGCACTAGCCAAAAACATTCAGTACTTC
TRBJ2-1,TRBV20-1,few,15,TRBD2,CSASPLAASYNEQFF,TGCAGTGCTAGCCCGCTAGCGGCGTCCTACAATGAGCAGTTCTTC
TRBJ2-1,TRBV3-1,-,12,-,CAGSQNRVLQFF,TGTGCCGGCAGCCAGAACCGGGTCCTTCAGTTCTTC
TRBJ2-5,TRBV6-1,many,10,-,CASREETQYF,TGTGCCAGCAGGGAAGAGACCCAGTACTTC
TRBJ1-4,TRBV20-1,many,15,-,CSAPFLGGLNEKLFF,TGCAGTGCCCCCTTCCTTGGGGGCTTAAATGAAAAACTGTTTTTT
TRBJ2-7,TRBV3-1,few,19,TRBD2,CASSQVFPSGGSSPYEQYF,TGTGCCAGTAGCCAAGTTTTCCCCTCGGGCGGGAGTTCGCCCTACGAGCAGTACTTC
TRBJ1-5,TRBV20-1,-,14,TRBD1,CSACRGRGGQPQHF,TGCAGTGCTTGCAGGGGGCGGGGAGGACAGCCCCAGCATTTT
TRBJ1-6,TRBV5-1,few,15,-,CASSHEGRREEPLHF,TGCGCCAGCAGCCATGAGGGCCGCAGAGAAGAACCCCTCCACTTT
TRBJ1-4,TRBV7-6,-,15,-,CASSLEQGFNEKLFF,TGTGCCAGCAGCTTAGAGCAGGGATTTAATGAAAAACTGTTTTTT
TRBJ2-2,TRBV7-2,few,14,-,CASSWYPQAGELFF,TGTGCCAGCAGCTGGTACCCACAGGCCGGGGAGCTGTTTTTT